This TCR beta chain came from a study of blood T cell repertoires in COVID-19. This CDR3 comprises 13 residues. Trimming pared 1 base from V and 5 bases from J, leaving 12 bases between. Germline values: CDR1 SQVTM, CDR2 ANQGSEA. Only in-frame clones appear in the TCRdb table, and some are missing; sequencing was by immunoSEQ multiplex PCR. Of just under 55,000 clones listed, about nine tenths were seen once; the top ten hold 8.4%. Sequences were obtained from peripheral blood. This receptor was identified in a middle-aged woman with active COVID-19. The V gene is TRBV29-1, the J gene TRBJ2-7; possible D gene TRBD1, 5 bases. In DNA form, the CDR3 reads TGCAGCGTTGAAGGGGGCAATGCCCACGAGCAGTACTTC. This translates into CSVEGGNAHEQYF.